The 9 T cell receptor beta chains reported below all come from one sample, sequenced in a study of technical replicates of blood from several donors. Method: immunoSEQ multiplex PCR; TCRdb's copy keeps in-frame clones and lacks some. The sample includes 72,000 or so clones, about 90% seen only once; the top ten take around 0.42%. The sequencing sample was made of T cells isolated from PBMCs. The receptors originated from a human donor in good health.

CDR3 coding DNA: TGTGCCAGCAGCTATACCTTCTGGAGTGCTAACTATGGCTACACCTTC. Residues: CASSYTFWSANYGYTF. The V and J genes are TRBV7-2 and TRBJ1-2; the D is unclear. V was pared by 4 bases and J by 0 bases, with 15 bases between. Germline CDR1 is SGHTA and CDR2 is FQGNSA. The CDR3 is 16 residues long.

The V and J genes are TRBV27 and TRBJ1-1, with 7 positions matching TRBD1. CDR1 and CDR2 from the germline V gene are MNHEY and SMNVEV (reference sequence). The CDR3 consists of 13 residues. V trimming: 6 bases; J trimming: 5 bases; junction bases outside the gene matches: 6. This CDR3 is CASREGGFTEAFF. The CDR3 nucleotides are TGTGCCAGCAGAGAAGGGGGCTTTACTGAAGCTTTCTTT.

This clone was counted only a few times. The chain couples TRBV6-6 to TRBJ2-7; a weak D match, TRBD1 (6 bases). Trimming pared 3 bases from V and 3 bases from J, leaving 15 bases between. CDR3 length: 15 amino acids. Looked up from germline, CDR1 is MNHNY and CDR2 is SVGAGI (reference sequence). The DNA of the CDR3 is TGTGCCAGCAGTTATAGCGCAGGGGAAGGCTACGAGCAGTACTTC. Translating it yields CASSYSAGEGYEQYF.

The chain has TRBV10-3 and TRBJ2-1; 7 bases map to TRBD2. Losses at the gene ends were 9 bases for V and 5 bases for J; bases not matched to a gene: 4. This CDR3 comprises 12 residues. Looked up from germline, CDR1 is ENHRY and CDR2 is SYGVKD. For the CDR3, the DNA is TGTGCCATAGACAGCGGGGACAATGAGCAGTTCTTC. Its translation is CAIDSGDNEQFF.

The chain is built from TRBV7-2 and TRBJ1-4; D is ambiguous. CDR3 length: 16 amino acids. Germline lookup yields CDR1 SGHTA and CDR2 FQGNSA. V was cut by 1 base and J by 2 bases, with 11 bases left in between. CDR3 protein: CASSLGPRPTNEKLFF. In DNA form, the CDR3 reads TGTGCCAGCAGCTTAGGGCCCAGGCCTACTAATGAAAAACTGTTTTTT.

CDR3: CASSVSGQGSYEQYF. The CDR3 DNA sequence: TGTGCCAGCAGCGTATCAGGACAGGGCTCCTACGAGCAGTACTTC. The V call is TRBV9, the J call TRBJ2-7; TRBD1 matches 8 bases. The trim removed 1 base at V and 0 bases at J, leaving 3 bases unmatched. Germline values: CDR1 SGDLS, CDR2 YYNGEE. This CDR3 spans 15 amino acids.

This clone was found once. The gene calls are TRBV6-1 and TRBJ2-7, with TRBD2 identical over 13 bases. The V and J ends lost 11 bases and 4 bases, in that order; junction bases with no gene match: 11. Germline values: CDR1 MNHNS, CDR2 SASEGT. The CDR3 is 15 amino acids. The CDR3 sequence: CACRPTSGRGYEQYF. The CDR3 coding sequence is TGTGCCTGCCGACCCACTAGCGGGAGGGGTTACGAGCAGTACTTC.

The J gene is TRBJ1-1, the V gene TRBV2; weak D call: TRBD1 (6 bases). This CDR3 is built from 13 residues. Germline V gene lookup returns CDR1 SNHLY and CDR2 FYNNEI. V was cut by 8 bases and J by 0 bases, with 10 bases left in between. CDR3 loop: CASVGQMNTEAFF. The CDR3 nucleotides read TGTGCCAGCGTAGGACAGATGAACACTGAAGCTTTCTTT.

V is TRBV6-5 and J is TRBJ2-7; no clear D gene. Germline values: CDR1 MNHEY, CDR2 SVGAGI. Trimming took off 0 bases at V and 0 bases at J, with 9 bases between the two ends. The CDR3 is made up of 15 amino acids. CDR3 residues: CASSYSTADSYEQYF. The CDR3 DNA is TGTGCCAGCAGTTACTCCACTGCGGACTCCTACGAGCAGTACTTC.